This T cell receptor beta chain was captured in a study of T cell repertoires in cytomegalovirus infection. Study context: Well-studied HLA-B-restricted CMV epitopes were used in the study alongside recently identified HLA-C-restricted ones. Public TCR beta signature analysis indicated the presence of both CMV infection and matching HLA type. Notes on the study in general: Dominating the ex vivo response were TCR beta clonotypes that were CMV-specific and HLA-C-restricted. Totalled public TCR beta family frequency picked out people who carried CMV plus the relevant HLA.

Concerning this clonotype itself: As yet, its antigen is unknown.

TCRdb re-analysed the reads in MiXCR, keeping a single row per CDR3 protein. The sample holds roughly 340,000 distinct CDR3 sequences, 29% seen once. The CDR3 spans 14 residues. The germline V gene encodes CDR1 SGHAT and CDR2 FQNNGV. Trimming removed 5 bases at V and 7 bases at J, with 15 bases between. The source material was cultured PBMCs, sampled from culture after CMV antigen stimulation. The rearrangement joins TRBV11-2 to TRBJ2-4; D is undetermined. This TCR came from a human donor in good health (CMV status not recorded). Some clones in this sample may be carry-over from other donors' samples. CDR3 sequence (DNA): TGTGCCAGCAGCCCCTTTGGAGTGGGGAACATTCAGTACTTC. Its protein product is CASSPFGVGNIQYF.